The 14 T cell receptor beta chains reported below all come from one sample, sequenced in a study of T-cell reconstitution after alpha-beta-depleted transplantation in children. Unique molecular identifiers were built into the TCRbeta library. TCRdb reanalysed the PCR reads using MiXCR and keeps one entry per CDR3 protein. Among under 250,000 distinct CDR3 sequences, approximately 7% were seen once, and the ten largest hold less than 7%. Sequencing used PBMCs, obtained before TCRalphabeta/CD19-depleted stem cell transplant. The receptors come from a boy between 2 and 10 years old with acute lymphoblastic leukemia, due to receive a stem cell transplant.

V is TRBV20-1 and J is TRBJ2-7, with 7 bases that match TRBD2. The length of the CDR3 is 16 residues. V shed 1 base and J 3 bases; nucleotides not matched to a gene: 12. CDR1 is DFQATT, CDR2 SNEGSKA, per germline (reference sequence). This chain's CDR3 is CSARAASGERYYEQYF. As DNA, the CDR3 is TGCAGTGCTAGAGCCGCTAGCGGAGAACGCTACTACGAGCAGTACTTC.

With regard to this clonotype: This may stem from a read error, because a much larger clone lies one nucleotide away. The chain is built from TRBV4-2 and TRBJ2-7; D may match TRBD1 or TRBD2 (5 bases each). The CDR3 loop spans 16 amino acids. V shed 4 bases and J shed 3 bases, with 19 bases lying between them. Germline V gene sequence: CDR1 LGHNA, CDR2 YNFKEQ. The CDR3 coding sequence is TGTGCCAGCAGCCGAGAGTGGCAGGGTGGGGGCTACGAGCAGTACTTC. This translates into CASSREWQGGGYEQYF.

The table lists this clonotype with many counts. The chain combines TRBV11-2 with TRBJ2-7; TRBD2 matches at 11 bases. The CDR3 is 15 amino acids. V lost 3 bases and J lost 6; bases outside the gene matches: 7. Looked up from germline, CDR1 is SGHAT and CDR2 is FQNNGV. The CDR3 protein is CASSFVAGGPGEQYF. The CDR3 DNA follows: TGTGCCAGCAGCTTTGTAGCGGGAGGGCCGGGCGAGCAGTACTTC. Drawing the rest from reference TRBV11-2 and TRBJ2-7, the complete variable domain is EAGVAQSPRYKIIEKRQSVAFWCNPISGHATLYWYQQILGQGPKLLIQFQNNGVVDDSQLPKDRFSAERLKGVDSTLKIQPAKLEDSAVYLCASSFVAGGPGEQYFGPGTRLTVT.

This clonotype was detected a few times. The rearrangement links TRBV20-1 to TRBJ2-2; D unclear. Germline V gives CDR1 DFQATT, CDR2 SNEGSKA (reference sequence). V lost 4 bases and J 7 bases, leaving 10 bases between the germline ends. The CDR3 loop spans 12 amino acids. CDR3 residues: CSATRGNGELFF. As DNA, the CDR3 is TGCAGTGCTACTCGCGGAAACGGGGAGCTGTTTTTT.

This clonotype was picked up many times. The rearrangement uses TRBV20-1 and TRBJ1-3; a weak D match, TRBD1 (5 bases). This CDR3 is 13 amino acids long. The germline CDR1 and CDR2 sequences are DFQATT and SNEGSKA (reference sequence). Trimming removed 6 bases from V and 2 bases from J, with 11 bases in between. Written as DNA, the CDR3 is TGCAGTGCCACCAGGGAAGCTGGAAACACCATATATTTT. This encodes CSATREAGNTIYF.

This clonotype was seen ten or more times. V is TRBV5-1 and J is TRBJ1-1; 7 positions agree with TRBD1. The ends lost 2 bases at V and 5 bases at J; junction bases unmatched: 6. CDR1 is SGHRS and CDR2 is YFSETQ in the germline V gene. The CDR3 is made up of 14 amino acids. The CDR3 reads CASSLSGGSTEAFF. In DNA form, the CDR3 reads TGCGCCAGCAGCTTATCAGGGGGGAGTACTGAAGCTTTCTTT.

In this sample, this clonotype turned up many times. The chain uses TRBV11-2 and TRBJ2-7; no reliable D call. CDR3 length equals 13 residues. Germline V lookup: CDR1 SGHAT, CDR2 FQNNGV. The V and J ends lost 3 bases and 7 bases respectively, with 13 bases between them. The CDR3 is CASSLRVIGEQYF. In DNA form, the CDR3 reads TGTGCCAGCAGCTTGAGAGTAATCGGAGAGCAGTACTTC.

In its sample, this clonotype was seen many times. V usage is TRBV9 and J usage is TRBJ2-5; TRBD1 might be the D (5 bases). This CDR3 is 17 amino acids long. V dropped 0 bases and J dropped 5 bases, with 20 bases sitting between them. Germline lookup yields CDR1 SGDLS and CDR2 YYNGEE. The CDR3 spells CASSVAQGLRDVETQYF. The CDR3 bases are TGTGCCAGCAGCGTAGCGCAGGGCCTAAGGGATGTGGAGACCCAGTACTTC.

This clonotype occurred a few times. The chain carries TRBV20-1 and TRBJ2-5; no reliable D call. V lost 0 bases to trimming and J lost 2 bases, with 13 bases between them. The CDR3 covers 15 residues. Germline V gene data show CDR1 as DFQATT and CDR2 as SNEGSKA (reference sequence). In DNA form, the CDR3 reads TGCAGTGCTAGAGATCCGACGGATGTGCAAGAGACCCAGTACTTC. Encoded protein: CSARDPTDVQETQYF.

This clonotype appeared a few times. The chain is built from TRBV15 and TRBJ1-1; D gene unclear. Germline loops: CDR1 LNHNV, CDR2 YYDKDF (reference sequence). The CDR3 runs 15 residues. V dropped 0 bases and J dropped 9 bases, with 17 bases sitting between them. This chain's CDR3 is CATSREAKGPVKAFF. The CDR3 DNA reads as TGTGCCACCAGCAGAGAGGCCAAAGGGCCTGTGAAAGCTTTCTTT.

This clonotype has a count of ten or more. For the CDR3, the DNA is TGCAGTGCTAGAGATCCGCACCCCCTCTACAGGGAACGCACTGAAGCTTTCTTT. It yields the protein CSARDPHPLYRERTEAFF. The chain uses TRBV20-1 and TRBJ1-1, with D perhaps matching TRBD1 (6 bases). CDR1 and CDR2 (germline): DFQATT, SNEGSKA (reference sequence). Trimming shortened V by 0 bases and J by 4 bases, and 24 bases separated the two germline ends. The CDR3 is 18 amino acids.

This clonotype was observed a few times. The CDR3: CASSESTGPYEQYF. In DNA form, the CDR3 reads TGTGCCAGCAGTGAAAGCACAGGGCCGTACGAGCAGTACTTC. The chain combines TRBV25-1 with TRBJ2-7, with D perhaps TRBD1 (6 bases). The V and J ends lost 2 bases and 4 bases respectively, with 12 bases between them. This CDR3 comprises 14 residues. Germline assignment: CDR1 MGHDK and CDR2 SYGVNS.

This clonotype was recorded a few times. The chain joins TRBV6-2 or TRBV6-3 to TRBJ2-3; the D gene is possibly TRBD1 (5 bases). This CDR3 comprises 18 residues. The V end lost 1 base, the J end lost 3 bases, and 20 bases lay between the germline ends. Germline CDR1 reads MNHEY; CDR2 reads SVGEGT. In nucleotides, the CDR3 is TGTGCCAGCAGTTACTATGGTCTCCACCAGGGTTCGACAGATACGCAGTATTTT. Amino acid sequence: CASSYYGLHQGSTDTQYF.

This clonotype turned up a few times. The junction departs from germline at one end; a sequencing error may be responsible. CDR3 sequence (DNA): TGTGCTAGCAGCCCTAGTGAAGACGCAGGGGGGGGCCGGGCTTTCAGCTTC. It encodes CASSPSEDAGGGRAFSF. The V call is TRBV7-7, the J call TRBJ2-4; either TRBD1 or TRBD2 may supply D (7 bases each). CDR3 size: 17 residues. CDR1 and CDR2 (germline): SSHAT, FNYEAQ (reference sequence).